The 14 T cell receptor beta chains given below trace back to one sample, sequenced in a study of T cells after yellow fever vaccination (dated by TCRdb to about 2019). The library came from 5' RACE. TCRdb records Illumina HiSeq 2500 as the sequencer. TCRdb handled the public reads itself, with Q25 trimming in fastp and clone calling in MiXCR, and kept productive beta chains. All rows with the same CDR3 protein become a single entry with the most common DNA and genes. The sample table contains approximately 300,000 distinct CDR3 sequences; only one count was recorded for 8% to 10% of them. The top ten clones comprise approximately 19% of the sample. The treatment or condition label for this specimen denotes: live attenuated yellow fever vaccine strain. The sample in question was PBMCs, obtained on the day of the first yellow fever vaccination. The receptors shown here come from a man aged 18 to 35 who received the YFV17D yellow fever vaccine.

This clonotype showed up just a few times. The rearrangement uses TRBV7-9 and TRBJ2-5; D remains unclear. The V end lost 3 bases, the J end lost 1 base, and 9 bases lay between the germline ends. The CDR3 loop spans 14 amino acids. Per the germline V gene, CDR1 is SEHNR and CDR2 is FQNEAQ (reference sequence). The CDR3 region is CASSFWAIQETQYF. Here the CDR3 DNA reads TGTGCCAGCAGCTTTTGGGCGATCCAAGAGACCCAGTACTTC. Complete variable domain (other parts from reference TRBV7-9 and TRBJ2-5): DTGVSQNPRHKITKRGQNVTFRCDPISEHNRLYWYRQTLGQGPEFLTYFQNEAQLEKSRLLSDRFSAERPKGSFSTLEIQRTEQGDSAMYLCASSFWAIQETQYFGPGTRLLVL.

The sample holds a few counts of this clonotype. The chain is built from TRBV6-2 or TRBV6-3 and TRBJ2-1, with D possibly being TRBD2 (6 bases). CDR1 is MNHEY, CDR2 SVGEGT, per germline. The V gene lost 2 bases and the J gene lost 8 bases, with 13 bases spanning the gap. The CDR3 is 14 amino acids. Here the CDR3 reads CASSYRLVLDEQFF. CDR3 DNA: TGTGCCAGCAGTTACCGACTAGTTTTGGATGAGCAGTTCTTC.

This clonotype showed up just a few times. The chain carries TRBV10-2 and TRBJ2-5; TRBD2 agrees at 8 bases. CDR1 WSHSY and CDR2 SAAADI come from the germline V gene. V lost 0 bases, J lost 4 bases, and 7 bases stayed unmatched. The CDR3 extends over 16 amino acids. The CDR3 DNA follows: TGCGCCAGCAGTGAGTCTCGGGGGGGGCCCGGAGAGACCCAGTACTTC. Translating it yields CASSESRGGPGETQYF.

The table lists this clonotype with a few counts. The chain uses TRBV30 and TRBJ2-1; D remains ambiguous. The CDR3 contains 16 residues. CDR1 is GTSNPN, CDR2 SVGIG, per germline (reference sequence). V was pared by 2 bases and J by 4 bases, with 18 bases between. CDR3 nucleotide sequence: TGTGCCTGGAGTCCTCCTTCAGGAACGAAGTACAATGAGCAGTTCTTC. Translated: CAWSPPSGTKYNEQFF.

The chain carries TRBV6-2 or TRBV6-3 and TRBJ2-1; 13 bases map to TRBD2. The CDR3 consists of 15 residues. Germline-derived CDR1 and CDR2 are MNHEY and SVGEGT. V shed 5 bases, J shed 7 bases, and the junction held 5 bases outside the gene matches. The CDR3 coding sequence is TGTGCCAGCAGTCGACTAGCGGGGGGTAGGAATGAGCAGTTCTTC. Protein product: CASSRLAGGRNEQFF.

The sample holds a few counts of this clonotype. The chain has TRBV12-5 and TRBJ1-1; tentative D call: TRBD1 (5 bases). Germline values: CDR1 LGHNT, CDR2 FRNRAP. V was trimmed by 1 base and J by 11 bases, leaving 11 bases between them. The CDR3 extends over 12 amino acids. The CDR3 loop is CASGLGQGVAFF. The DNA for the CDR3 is TGTGCTAGTGGTTTGGGTCAGGGTGTGGCTTTCTTT.

CDR3 sequence reads: CAWYLWGANDYGYTF. The CDR3 nucleotides read TGTGCCTGGTATTTGTGGGGGGCAAATGACTATGGCTACACCTTC. The chain employs TRBV30 and TRBJ1-2, with D perhaps matching TRBD1 (6 bases). The CDR3 extends over 15 amino acids. The germline V and J ends were trimmed by 5 bases and 3 bases, with 19 bases remaining between them. Germline assignment: CDR1 GTSNPN and CDR2 SVGIG (reference sequence). The full variable domain, with the rest looked up from reference TRBV30 and TRBJ1-2, is SQTIHQWPATLVQPVGSPLSLECTVEGTSNPNLYWYRQAAGRGLQLLFYSVGIGQISSEVPQNLSASRPQDRQFILSSKKLLLSDSGFYLCAWYLWGANDYGYTFGSGTRLTVV.

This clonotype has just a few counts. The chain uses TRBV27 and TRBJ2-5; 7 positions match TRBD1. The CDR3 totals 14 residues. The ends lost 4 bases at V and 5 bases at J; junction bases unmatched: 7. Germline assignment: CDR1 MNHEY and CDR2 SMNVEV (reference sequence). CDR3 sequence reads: CASSSRIQGETQYF. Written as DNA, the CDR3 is TGTGCCAGCAGTTCCCGAATACAGGGGGAGACCCAGTACTTC.

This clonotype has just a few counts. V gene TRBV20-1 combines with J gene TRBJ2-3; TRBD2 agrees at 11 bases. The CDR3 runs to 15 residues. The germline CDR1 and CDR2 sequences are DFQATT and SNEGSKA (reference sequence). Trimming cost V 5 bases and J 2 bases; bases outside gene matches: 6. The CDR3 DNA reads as TGCAGTGCTCTGCTAGCGGGGGGCCTCACAGATACGCAGTATTTT. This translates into CSALLAGGLTDTQYF.

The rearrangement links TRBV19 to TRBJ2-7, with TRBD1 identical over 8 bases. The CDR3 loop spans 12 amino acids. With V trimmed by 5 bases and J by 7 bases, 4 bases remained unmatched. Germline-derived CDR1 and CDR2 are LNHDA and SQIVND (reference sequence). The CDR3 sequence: CASSLGQGEQYF. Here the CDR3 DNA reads TGTGCCAGTAGTCTTGGACAGGGTGAGCAGTACTTC. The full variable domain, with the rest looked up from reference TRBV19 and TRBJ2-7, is DGGITQSPKYLFRKEGQNVTLSCEQNLNHDAMYWYRQDPGQGLRLIYYSQIVNDFQKGDIAEGYSVSREKKESFPLTVTSAQKNPTAFYLCASSLGQGEQYFGPGTRLTVT.

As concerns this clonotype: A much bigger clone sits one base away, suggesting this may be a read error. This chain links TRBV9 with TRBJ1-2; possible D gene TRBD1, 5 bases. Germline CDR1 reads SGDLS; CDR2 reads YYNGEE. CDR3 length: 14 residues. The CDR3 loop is CAGSVAGQNYGYTF. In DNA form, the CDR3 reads TGTGCCGGCAGCGTAGCAGGGCAGAACTATGGCTACACCTTC.

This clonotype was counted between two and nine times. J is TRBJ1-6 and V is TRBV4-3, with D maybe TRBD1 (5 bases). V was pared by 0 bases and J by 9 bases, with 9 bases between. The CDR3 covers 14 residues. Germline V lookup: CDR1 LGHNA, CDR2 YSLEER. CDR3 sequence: CASSQDRVFSPLHF. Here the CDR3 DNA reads TGCGCCAGCAGCCAAGACAGGGTCTTTTCACCCCTCCACTTT.

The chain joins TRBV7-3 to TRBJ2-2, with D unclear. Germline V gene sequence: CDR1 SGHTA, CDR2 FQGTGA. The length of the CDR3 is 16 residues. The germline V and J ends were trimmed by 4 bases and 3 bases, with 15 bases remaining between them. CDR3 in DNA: TGTGCCAGCAGCTCCCTCCCCGGATGGGACACCGGGGAGCTGTTTTTT. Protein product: CASSSLPGWDTGELFF.

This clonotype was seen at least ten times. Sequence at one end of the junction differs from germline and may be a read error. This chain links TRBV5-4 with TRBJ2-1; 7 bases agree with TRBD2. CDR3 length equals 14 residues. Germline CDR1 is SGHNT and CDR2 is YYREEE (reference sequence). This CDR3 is CASSLGVASAGVVF. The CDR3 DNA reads TGTGCCAGCAGCTTGGGGGTTGCGAGCGCGGGGGTGGTCTTC. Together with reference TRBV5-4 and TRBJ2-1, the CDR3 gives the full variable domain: ETGVTQSPTHLIKTRGQQVTLRCSSQSGHNTVSWYQQALGQGPQFIFQYYREEENGRGNFPPRFSGLQFPNYSSELNVNALELDDSALYLCASSLGVASAGVVFGPGTRLTVL.